One sample yielded the 32 T cell receptor beta chains listed below, sequenced in a study of blood T cell repertoires in COVID-19. Method: immunoSEQ multiplex PCR; TCRdb's copy keeps in-frame clones and lacks some. The data show some 64,000 clones, around 66% seen once. The sequenced sample consisted of PBMCs or T cells enriched from blood (not recorded which). These TCRs come from a woman between 55 and 75 years old who had been exposed to COVID-19.

This chain joins TRBV28 and TRBJ1-4, with D unresolved. Germline CDR1 MDHEN, CDR2 SYDVKM. This CDR3 is built from 17 residues. Trimming took 2 bases from V and 4 from J, leaving 17 bases between them. CDR3 coding DNA: TGTGCCAGCAGTTTAATATCCCTTGGGCAGAGTAATGAAAAACTGTTTTTT. This translates into CASSLISLGQSNEKLFF. Combining the CDR3 with reference TRBV28 and TRBJ1-4 gives the whole variable domain DVKVTQSSRYLVKRTGEKVFLECVQDMDHENMFWYRQDPGLGLRLIYFSYDVKMKEKGDIPEGYSVSREKKERFSLILESASTNQTSMYLCASSLISLGQSNEKLFFGSGTQLSVL.

The chain joins TRBV6-5 to TRBJ2-5, with TRBD2 identical over 8 bases. The CDR3 contains 15 residues. With V trimmed by 2 bases and J by 5 bases, 7 bases remained unmatched. Germline lookup yields CDR1 MNHEY and CDR2 SVGAGI. CDR3 protein: CASSYLPGRAETQYF. The CDR3 DNA sequence: TGTGCCAGCAGTTACCTCCCCGGGAGGGCCGAGACCCAGTACTTC.

This clone showed up just a few times. The gene calls are TRBV19 and TRBJ2-7; no firm D call. This CDR3 is built from 18 residues. Trimming removed 4 bases from V and 5 bases from J, with 27 bases in between. Germline V gene data show CDR1 as LNHDA and CDR2 as SQIVND (reference sequence). The CDR3 DNA follows: TGTGCCAGTAGTAGACGTCCAAAGGAGTCTGGTACCACCCACGAGCAGTACTTC. It codes for CASSRRPKESGTTHEQYF.

CDR3 in amino acids: CASSSLGGMMNTEAFF. The CDR3, as DNA: TGTGCCAGCAGCTCCCTGGGGGGGATGATGAACACTGAAGCTTTCTTT. The V gene is TRBV7-9, the J gene TRBJ1-1; D may be TRBD1 (5 bases). Germline V lookup: CDR1 SEHNR, CDR2 FQNEAQ (reference sequence). Trimming cost V 4 bases and J 0 bases, with 15 bases left between them. CDR3 length: 16 residues.

The chain has TRBV19 and TRBJ2-2, with 8 bases aligning to TRBD1. The germline V gene encodes CDR1 LNHDA and CDR2 SQIVND (reference sequence). The CDR3 consists of 17 residues. The V gene end was trimmed by 3 bases and the J gene end by 5 bases; junction bases not matched to a gene: 11. The CDR3 sequence: CASSIRQGASKTGELFF. The CDR3 region has the DNA TGTGCCAGTAGTATCAGGCAGGGGGCTTCAAAAACCGGGGAGCTGTTTTTT.

This rearrangement joins TRBV6-5 to TRBJ1-1; maybe TRBD1 (6 bases). Germline V gene data show CDR1 as MNHEY and CDR2 as SVGAGI. Trimming took off 2 bases at V and 4 bases at J, with 11 bases between the two ends. The CDR3 spans 14 residues. CDR3 in amino acids: CASSYRTEGTEAFF. In DNA form, the CDR3 reads TGTGCCAGCAGTTACCGGACAGAAGGCACTGAAGCTTTCTTT.

The chain recombines TRBV6-4 with TRBJ2-1, with 8 positions matching TRBD1. The CDR3 sequence is 16 residues long. With 5 bases clipped from V and 1 base from J, the junction kept 7 bases outside the gene matches. Germline CDR1 MRHNA, CDR2 SNTAGT. CDR3 bases: TGTGCCAGCAGTCGATCCGGACAGGGATCCTACAATGAGCAGTTCTTC. Its translation: CASSRSGQGSYNEQFF.

The rearrangement links TRBV7-9 to TRBJ1-1, with 7 bases that match TRBD1. With 3 bases clipped from V and 1 base from J, the junction kept 5 bases outside the gene matches. The CDR3 has 15 residues. In germline, CDR1 is SEHNR, CDR2 FQNEAQ (reference sequence). The CDR3 loop is CASSLMEGANTEAFF. In nucleotides, the CDR3 is TGTGCCAGCAGCTTGATGGAGGGGGCGAACACTGAAGCTTTCTTT.

The chain carries TRBV28 and TRBJ2-2; a possible D gene is TRBD1 (5 bases). Germline assignment: CDR1 MDHEN and CDR2 SYDVKM. The CDR3 consists of 13 residues. V was clipped by 8 bases and J by 5 bases, with 12 bases between them. CDR3 region: CASCRRATGELFF. The CDR3 coding sequence is TGTGCCAGCTGCCGCAGGGCGACCGGGGAGCTGTTTTTT.

In its sample, this clone was seen once. The chain uses TRBV7-3 and TRBJ1-1; 7 nucleotides agree with TRBD1. V was clipped by 4 bases and J by 4 bases; unmatched bases: 18. Germline-derived CDR1 and CDR2 are SGHTA and FQGTGA. The CDR3 consists of 18 residues. The CDR3 loop reads CASSSVPGTATSTTEAFF. For the CDR3, the DNA is TGTGCCAGCAGCTCCGTCCCCGGGACAGCGACTTCCACCACTGAAGCTTTCTTT.

This chain uses TRBV10-2 with TRBJ1-5; D is possibly TRBD1 (6 bases). This CDR3 has 16 residues. Germline V gene sequence: CDR1 WSHSY, CDR2 SAAADI. V was pared by 0 bases and J by 3 bases, with 12 bases between. CDR3 in DNA: TGCGCCAGCAGTGAGTCGGGAGGGGGGATCAATCAGCCCCAGCATTTT. Protein product: CASSESGGGINQPQHF.

The chain is built from TRBV3-1 (or the pseudogene TRBV3-2) and TRBJ1-2; a weak D match, TRBD1 (6 bases). Per germline, CDR1 LGHDT and CDR2 YNNKEL (reference sequence). CDR3 size: 14 residues. Trimming stripped 4 bases from V and 3 bases from J, with 12 bases between. The CDR3 DNA reads as TGTGCCAGCAGCCCCAGGGGATTGGACTATGGCTACACCTTC. This translates into CASSPRGLDYGYTF.

The chain has TRBV14 and TRBJ1-6, with 11 bases aligning to TRBD1. Per germline, CDR1 SGHDN and CDR2 FVKESK. The J segment lost 9 bases and the V segment lost 4 bases, leaving 11 bases of the junction unmatched. The CDR3 is made up of 17 amino acids. DNA of the CDR3: TGTGCCAGCAGCCCCCGTTGGGGCGGGACAGGGGGTTCACCCCTCCACTTT. Protein product: CASSPRWGGTGGSPLHF.

This clone was recorded only once. The V and J genes are TRBV7-9 and TRBJ1-2; possibly TRBD1 for D (5 bases). Per the germline V gene, CDR1 is SEHNR and CDR2 is FQNEAQ (reference sequence). Trimming removed 5 bases at V and 4 bases at J, with 20 bases between. The CDR3 consists of 16 residues. CDR3 sequence: CASSPLGGPLFYGYTF. The DNA of the CDR3 is TGTGCCAGCAGCCCCCTCGGGGGACCCCTGTTCTATGGCTACACCTTC.

The chain links TRBV6-6 to TRBJ1-4; D is possibly TRBD1 (5 bases). V lost 7 bases and J lost 3, with 15 bases in between. The V gene's germline CDR1 is MNHNY and CDR2 SVGAGI (reference sequence). CDR3 length: 15 amino acids. The CDR3 spells CASNPAGGANEKLFF. The CDR3 DNA follows: TGTGCCAGCAACCCCGCCGGGGGTGCTAATGAAAAACTGTTTTTT.

The V and J genes are TRBV30 and TRBJ1-2, with D maybe TRBD1 (6 bases). The CDR3 totals 14 residues. The V end lost 6 bases, the J end lost 0 bases, and 14 bases lay between the germline ends. Germline V lookup: CDR1 GTSNPN, CDR2 SVGIG (reference sequence). CDR3 in amino acids: CACGTIFSNYGYTF. CDR3 bases: TGTGCCTGCGGGACAATTTTTTCTAACTATGGCTACACCTTC.

The V gene is TRBV5-8, the J gene TRBJ1-1; 7 bases align to TRBD1. The length of the CDR3 is 13 residues. Germline-derived CDR1 and CDR2 are SGHTS and YDEGEE. V was clipped by 1 base and J by 7 bases; unmatched bases: 4. In DNA form, the CDR3 reads TGTGCCAGCAGCTTGTTTGGGGACAGTGAAGCTTTCTTT. Translated, it gives CASSLFGDSEAFF.

This clone was observed a single time. The gene calls are TRBV5-4 and TRBJ1-3; D gene ambiguous. The CDR3 loop spans 15 amino acids. Per the germline V gene, CDR1 is SGHNT and CDR2 is YYREEE (reference sequence). The germline V and J ends were trimmed by 0 bases and 0 bases, with 7 bases remaining between them. In nucleotides, the CDR3 is TGTGCCAGCAGCTTGGGACGGGGCTCTGGAAACACCATATATTTT. This gives the protein CASSLGRGSGNTIYF. The full variable domain, with the rest looked up from reference TRBV5-4 and TRBJ1-3, is ETGVTQSPTHLIKTRGQQVTLRCSSQSGHNTVSWYQQALGQGPQFIFQYYREEENGRGNFPPRFSGLQFPNYSSELNVNALELDDSALYLCASSLGRGSGNTIYFGEGSWLTVV.

This clone was seen once. The genes are TRBV30 and TRBJ1-3; D unclear. Trimming removed 2 bases from V and 0 bases from J, with 5 bases in between. Germline V gene data show CDR1 as GTSNPN and CDR2 as SVGIG (reference sequence). This CDR3 is built from 13 residues. The CDR3 loop is CAWSRGSGNTIYF. CDR3 coding DNA: TGTGCCTGGAGTCGAGGCTCTGGAAACACCATATATTTT.

In its sample, this clone was seen a few times. The chain recombines TRBV4-3 with TRBJ1-3; D remains unclear. Per germline, CDR1 LGHNA and CDR2 YSLEER. V was trimmed by 1 base and J by 2 bases, leaving 12 bases between them. This CDR3 contains 16 residues. CDR3: CASSQGAATTGNTIYF. DNA of the CDR3: TGCGCCAGCAGCCAAGGTGCCGCGACAACTGGAAACACCATATATTTT.

The CDR3 loop reads CASSQVTSGKETQYF. CDR3 in DNA: TGTGCCAGCAGCCAAGTTACTAGCGGGAAGGAGACCCAGTACTTC. This chain uses TRBV3-1 (or the pseudogene TRBV3-2) with TRBJ2-5, with TRBD2 matching over 10 bases. The length of the CDR3 is 15 residues. Trimming cost V 1 base and J 5 bases; bases outside gene matches: 4. Germline V gives CDR1 LGHDT, CDR2 YNNKEL (reference sequence).

The rearrangement joins TRBV4-1 to TRBJ1-2; 11 bases line up with TRBD1. The length of the CDR3 is 16 residues. CDR1 and CDR2 (germline): MGHRA, YSYEKL. V lost 1 base, J lost 7 bases, and 8 bases stayed unmatched. The CDR3 DNA follows: TGCGCCAGCAGCCAAGCGGGACAGGGGGGGCTGTTTGGCTACACCTTC. This gives the protein CASSQAGQGGLFGYTF.

The chain uses TRBV7-9 and TRBJ1-1; unclear D gene. Trimming stripped 1 base from V and 3 bases from J, with 6 bases between. Looked up from germline, CDR1 is SEHNR and CDR2 is FQNEAQ (reference sequence). The CDR3 spans 13 residues. The CDR3 reads CASSLGAYTEAFF. The CDR3 DNA reads as TGTGCCAGCAGCTTAGGGGCCTACACTGAAGCTTTCTTT.

The chain uses TRBV7-3 and TRBJ1-2, with a weak D call TRBD1 (6 bases). V lost 2 bases and J lost 3, with 10 bases in between. CDR3 length: 14 residues. Germline V gene sequence: CDR1 SGHTA, CDR2 FQGTGA. CDR3 region: CASSLVPGDYGYTF. In nucleotides, the CDR3 is TGTGCCAGCAGCTTAGTTCCAGGGGACTATGGCTACACCTTC.

The V call is TRBV28, the J call TRBJ2-1; 15 bases map to TRBD2. Per the germline V gene, CDR1 is MDHEN and CDR2 is SYDVKM. After removal of 6 bases from V and 9 bases from J, the junction contained 21 bases not matched to a gene. This CDR3 is 20 amino acids long. As DNA, the CDR3 is TGTGCCAGCAGGCCCTCCGGGACTAGCGGGAGGAGCAGTAGGTGGGGTGAGCAGTTCTTC. It translates to CASRPSGTSGRSSRWGEQFF.

V and J are TRBV6-5 and TRBJ1-1; D is uncertain. The CDR3 runs to 11 residues. Trimming shortened V by 8 bases and J by 2 bases, and 6 bases separated the two germline ends. Germline V gene data show CDR1 as MNHEY and CDR2 as SVGAGI. As DNA, the CDR3 is TGTGCCAGCGAGGGAAACACTGAAGCTTTCTTT. Translating gives CASEGNTEAFF.

The chain combines TRBV7-8 with TRBJ2-7; D unresolved. The CDR3 has 13 amino acids. Germline assignment: CDR1 SGHVS and CDR2 FQNEAQ. Trimming took 0 bases from V and 3 from J, leaving 6 bases between them. CDR3: CASSLADSYEQYF. The CDR3 coding sequence is TGTGCCAGCAGCTTAGCAGATAGCTACGAGCAGTACTTC.

This chain links TRBV19 with TRBJ2-3; 11 bases are shared with TRBD2. Germline trimming cut 8 bases from V and 6 bases from J; bases unmatched to any gene: 1. Looked up from germline, CDR1 is LNHDA and CDR2 is SQIVND (reference sequence). The CDR3 is made up of 12 amino acids. DNA of the CDR3: TGTGCCAGTCGACTAGCGGGGGATACGCAGTATTTT. Its translation is CASRLAGDTQYF.

The rearrangement joins TRBV7-9 to TRBJ2-7, with D possibly TRBD2 on 7 matching bases. The CDR3 spans 15 residues. Germline V lookup: CDR1 SEHNR, CDR2 FQNEAQ (reference sequence). Trimming removed 5 bases at V and 7 bases at J, with 21 bases between. The CDR3 sequence: CASSPLLGGPGEQYF. The CDR3 bases are TGTGCCAGCAGCCCCCTCTTGGGGGGGCCGGGTGAGCAGTACTTC.

The CDR3: CATSDKTGPLSTDTQYF. In DNA, the CDR3 is TGTGCCACCAGTGACAAGACAGGACCTCTAAGCACAGATACGCAGTATTTT. V usage is TRBV24-1 and J usage is TRBJ2-3; D is perhaps TRBD1 (6 bases). CDR3 length: 17 amino acids. CDR1 is KGHDR, CDR2 SFDVKD, per germline. The germline V and J ends were trimmed by 4 bases and 0 bases, with 16 bases remaining between them.

V and J are TRBV25-1 and TRBJ1-2; TRBD1 might be the D (6 bases). Germline V gene data show CDR1 as MGHDK and CDR2 as SYGVNS. This CDR3 comprises 14 residues. Trimming took 0 bases from V and 3 from J, leaving 8 bases between them. In nucleotides, the CDR3 is TGTGCCAGCAGTGAATATCCAGGGGACTATGGCTACACCTTC. It is translated as CASSEYPGDYGYTF.

This clone was seen once. V usage is TRBV2 and J usage is TRBJ1-2; the match to TRBD1 covers 7 bases. J gave up 8 bases and V 0 bases, and 6 bases lay outside the gene matches. This CDR3 has 14 amino acids. Germline CDR1 reads SNHLY; CDR2 reads FYNNEI. As DNA, the CDR3 is TGTGCCAGCAGTGAAGCCTACAGGGGAGAAGGCTACACCTTC. It codes for CASSEAYRGEGYTF. Full variable domain (missing parts from reference TRBV2 and TRBJ1-2): EPEVTQTPSHQVTQMGQEVILRCVPISNHLYFYWYRQILGQKVEFLVSFYNNEISEKSEIFDDQFSVERPDGSNFTLKIRSTKLEDSAMYFCASSEAYRGEGYTFGSGTRLTVV.